This T cell receptor beta chain was identified in a study of T cells in Graves' hyperthyroidism and ophthalmopathy. V dropped 7 bases and J dropped 4 bases, with 19 bases sitting between them. CDR1 SQVTM and CDR2 ANQGSEA come from the germline V gene. The CDR3 spans 14 residues. Template material for amplifying TCR beta CDR3 regions consisted of RNA transcripts. First-round RT-PCR of the TCR CDR3 relied on the HTBI primer set. One entry per CDR3 protein results from TCRdb running MiXCR on the multiplex PCR reads. The sample holds 370,000 or so distinct CDR3 sequences, 20% to 25% seen once. This sequence was found in a man in his fifties with Graves' hyperthyroidism. The rearrangement links TRBV29-1 to TRBJ1-1, with D possibly matching TRBD1 (5 bases). The specimen was blood. The CDR3 coding sequence is TGCAGCGCAGGGTGGTCAGGTGAGGGCACTGAAGCTTTCTTT. Protein sequence: CSAGWSGEGTEAFF.